This T cell receptor beta chain originates from a study of blood T cell repertoires in COVID-19. Study in general: Both acute and convalescent COVID-19 samples were obtained from the United States, Italy and Spain. Nucleic acid was either cDNA or gDNA, and it came from T cells, B-cell-depleted T cells, or PBMCs.

TCRdb's copy holds only in-frame clones and misses some; the assay was immunoSEQ multiplex PCR. The table has approximately 190,000 clones, over 70% seen once. The CDR3 is made up of 14 amino acids. Germline lookup yields CDR1 SEHNR and CDR2 FQNEAQ (reference sequence). Trimming took 3 bases from V and 4 from J; bases not matched to a gene: 6. The chain is built from TRBV7-9 and TRBJ2-7; the match to TRBD1 covers 7 bases. The sample taken for sequencing was peripheral blood. The sequence derives from a man aged 55-75 years with acute or convalescent COVID-19. CDR3 nucleotide sequence: TGTGCCAGCAGCTTTACAGGGGTCAGGTACGAGCAGTACTTC. Its protein product is CASSFTGVRYEQYF.